The TCR beta chain under discussion was sequenced for a study of control samples from healthy donors and cancer patients. Trimming stripped 5 bases from V and 3 bases from J, with 13 bases between. CDR3 length equals 15 residues. The germline CDR1 and CDR2 sequences are LNHDA and SQIVND (reference sequence). Generated by immunoSEQ multiplex PCR, the TCRdb table keeps only in-frame clones and is missing some. The sample records approximately 98,000 clones, approximately 80% being singletons. This rearrangement joins TRBV19 to TRBJ2-2; no clear D gene. The TCR sequence derives from a man between 18 and 29 years old in good health. The specimen sequenced was blood. CDR3 DNA: TGTGCCAGTAGTCCGGGTTCGCTTCACACCGGGGAGCTGTTTTTT. Protein product: CASSPGSLHTGELFF.